The present entry profiles one TCR beta chain with its context. Which antigen it targets is not known. Base qualities are missing; no much larger clone stands one base away. These data are taken from a study of Ad26.COV2.S vaccination and SARS-CoV-2 variants (dated by TCRdb to the early 2020s). Study-level background: Vaccine-arm donors came from COV1001, a multicentre, randomized, double-blind, placebo-controlled phase I-IIa trial of Ad26.COV2.S in healthy adults. Ad26.COV2.S was given intramuscularly at 5x10^10 or 1x10^11 viral particles, as a single shot or as two shots 56 days apart. Trial participants were randomized into five groups of five: low-dose or high-dose Ad26.COV2.S given once or twice, or placebo on both occasions. A total of 32 samples were included in the TCR-sequenced set, comprising approximately 20 Ad26.COV2.S vaccine recipients, 5 placebo recipients and 8 SARS-CoV-2 convalescent individuals. Throughout the experiments and outcome assessment, investigators stayed blinded to trial group allocation. TCRbeta repertoire sequencing served as the tool for gauging how specific and how broad the SARS-CoV-2-reactive T cell receptors were following Ad26.COV2.S vaccination. What the authors observed across the whole study: Higher spike-specific TCR breadth was observed in Ad26.COV2.S recipients than in placebo recipients (P = 0.0014). Substantial breadth of spike-specific CD8+ and CD4+ T cell responses was reported after vaccination. The study was not powered for comparison of responses between vaccine doses or regimens. According to the authors, total T cell responses may have been underestimated by the TCR breadth and depth analyses. Vaccine and placebo recipients had comparable non-spike TCR breadth, which fits with the vaccine containing only spike.

The immunoSEQ Assay was the method used to sequence TCRbeta CDR3 regions. After extraction, genomic DNA underwent amplification by bias-controlled multiplex PCR, followed by high-throughput sequencing. The paper's data handling went like this. To quantify the absolute abundance of each unique TCRbeta CDR3 region, sequences were collapsed and filtered. T cell fraction was estimated by normalizing TCRbeta template counts to usable DNA, with usable DNA measured through amplification of reference genes found in all nucleated cells. Repertoire TCRs were annotated as SARS-CoV-2-specific when V gene, CDR3 amino acid sequence and J gene were exactly matched to a known reactive TCR set. MIRA supplied the reference SARS-CoV-2 TCR set, which was filtered for enrichment in COVID-19-positive ImmuneCODE repertoires so that public or cross-reactive TCRs were removed. Drawing on the MIRA antigens, annotated TCRs were analysed further at the level of specific ORF or position within ORF. Breadth was defined as annotated unique rearrangements over total unique productive rearrangements; depth was the summed frequency of those rearrangements. Two-sided Wilcoxon rank-sum tests were applied when comparing TCR breadth between groups. The table was pulled from immuneACCESS by TCRdb, which kept in-frame rearrangements only. Such tables lose some clones; where checked, under half of the loss comes from unresolved V genes, and the rest has no known cause. The DNA gave D and trimming, while V, J and clone size come from that table. Present in this sample are some 480,000 clones, roughly 89% of which were seen just once. The ten largest clonotypes hold over 10% of the sample.

The treatment or condition label, read with the paper, signifies: roughly 19 received Ad26.COV2.S at low or high dose, single or two shots; 5 received placebo; per-sample allocation not given. Repertoires of vaccine and placebo recipients were sequenced from samples taken on day 63 after the first injection. Between 29 July and 7 August 2020, Cohort 1b enrolled about two dozen adults aged 18-55 years at one site in Boston, USA. Ad26.COV2.S was a replication-incompetent adenovirus type 26 vector expressing a prefusion-stabilized SARS-CoV-2 spike protein from the original Wuhan strain. The germline V and J ends show losses of 4 bases and 2 bases respectively, and no gene match explains 15 bases of the junction. The CDR3 goes from the cysteine to the phenylalanine over 18 residues. The sequence is cut down to CDR3 DNA, 54 bases in frame from base 1. In the germline V gene, CDR1 corresponds to SGDLS and CDR2 to YYNGEE.

The source is a person between 18 and 65 years old who received the Ad26.COV2.S COVID-19 vaccine or a placebo. Material: peripheral blood, obtained in a trial of Ad26.COV2.S vaccine versus placebo. The chain links TRBV9 with TRBJ1-2; 9 junctional bases match TRBD1. Here the CDR3 is given as CASSPFTGGPLSNYGYTF. The nucleotides are TGTGCCAGCAGCCCCTTTACAGGGGGCCCCCTTTCCAACTATGGCTACACCTTC.